Below, 4 T cell receptor beta chains from the same sample are listed, as sequenced in a study of PD-L1 blockade in urothelial cancer. Time point described: pretreatment peripheral blood. Sequencing used immunoSEQ multiplex PCR; TCRdb keeps in-frame clones, though not all of them. The sample carries fewer than 95,000 clones, 80% to 85% recorded once. This specimen was PBMCs, taken around atezolizumab (anti-PD-L1) treatment. All receptors come from a man aged 60 to 75 with urothelial cancer.

The V gene is TRBV18, the J gene TRBJ1-4; maybe TRBD1 (5 bases). Trimming took 3 bases from V and 2 from J, leaving 10 bases between them. CDR3 length: 15 residues. Germline lookup yields CDR1 KGHSH and CDR2 LQKENI. The CDR3 reads CASSPSGRTNEKLFF. Here the CDR3 DNA reads TGTGCCAGCTCACCCTCAGGGAGGACTAATGAAAAACTGTTTTTT.

This clone appeared a few times. The chain uses TRBV9 and TRBJ1-1; weak D call: TRBD1 (6 bases). This CDR3 is 13 amino acids long. V was cut by 4 bases and J by 8 bases, with 15 bases left in between. The germline CDR1 and CDR2 sequences are SGDLS and YYNGEE. CDR3 coding DNA: TGTGCCAGCAGCTCCTACCCAGGGGTCGAAGCTTTCTTT. Amino acids: CASSSYPGVEAFF.

The chain joins TRBV30 to TRBJ1-4; the D gene is possibly TRBD1 (6 bases). Germline V gene lookup returns CDR1 GTSNPN and CDR2 SVGIG (reference sequence). The length of the CDR3 is 12 residues. V lost 6 bases and J 3 bases, leaving 8 bases between the germline ends. In DNA form, the CDR3 reads TGTGCCTGCAGGGGTCCTAATGAAAAACTGTTTTTT. Its protein product is CACRGPNEKLFF.

The CDR3 DNA sequence: TGTGCCAGCAGTTTGACAGGGAATCCCTACAATGAGCAGTTCTTC. Its translation is CASSLTGNPYNEQFF. The V gene is TRBV6-5, the J gene TRBJ2-1, with 7 bases lining up with TRBD1. The germline gives CDR1 MNHEY, CDR2 SVGAGI. J gave up 2 bases and V 4 bases, and 5 bases lay outside the gene matches. The CDR3 is made up of 15 amino acids.